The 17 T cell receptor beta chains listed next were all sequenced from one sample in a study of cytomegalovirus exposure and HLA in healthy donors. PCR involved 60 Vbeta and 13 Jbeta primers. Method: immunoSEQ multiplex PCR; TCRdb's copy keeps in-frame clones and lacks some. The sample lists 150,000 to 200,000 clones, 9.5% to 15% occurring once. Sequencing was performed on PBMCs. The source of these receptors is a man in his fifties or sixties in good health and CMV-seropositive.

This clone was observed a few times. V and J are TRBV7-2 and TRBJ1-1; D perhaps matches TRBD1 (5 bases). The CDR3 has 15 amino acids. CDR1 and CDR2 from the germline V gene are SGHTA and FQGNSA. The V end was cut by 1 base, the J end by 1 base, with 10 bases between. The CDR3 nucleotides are TGTGCCAGCAGCTTAGGTGGGGCGAGGAACACTGAAGCTTTCTTT. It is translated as CASSLGGARNTEAFF.

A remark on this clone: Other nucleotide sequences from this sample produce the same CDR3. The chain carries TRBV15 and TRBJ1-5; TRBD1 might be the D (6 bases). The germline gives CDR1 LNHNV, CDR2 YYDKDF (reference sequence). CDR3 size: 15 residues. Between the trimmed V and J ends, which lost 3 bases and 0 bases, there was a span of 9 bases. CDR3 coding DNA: TGTGCCACCAGCAGGCAGGGGAATAGCAATCAGCCCCAGCATTTT. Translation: CATSRQGNSNQPQHF.

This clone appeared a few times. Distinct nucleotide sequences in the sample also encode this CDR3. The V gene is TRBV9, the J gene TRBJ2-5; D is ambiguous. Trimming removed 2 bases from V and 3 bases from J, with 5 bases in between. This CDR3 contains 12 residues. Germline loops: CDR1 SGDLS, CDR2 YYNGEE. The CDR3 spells CASSVVEETQYF. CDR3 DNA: TGTGCCAGCAGCGTGGTAGAAGAGACCCAGTACTTC.

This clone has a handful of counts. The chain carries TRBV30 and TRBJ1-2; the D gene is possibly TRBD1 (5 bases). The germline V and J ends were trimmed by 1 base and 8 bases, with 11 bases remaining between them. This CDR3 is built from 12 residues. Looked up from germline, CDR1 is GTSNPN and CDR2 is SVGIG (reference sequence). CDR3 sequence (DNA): TGTGCCTGGAGTGCAGGGCCGCGGGGCTACACCTTC. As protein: CAWSAGPRGYTF.

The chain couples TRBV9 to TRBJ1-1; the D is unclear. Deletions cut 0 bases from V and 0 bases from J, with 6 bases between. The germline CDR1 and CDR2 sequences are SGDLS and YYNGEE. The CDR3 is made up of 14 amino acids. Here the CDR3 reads CASSVVAVNTEAFF. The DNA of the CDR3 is TGTGCCAGCAGCGTAGTCGCGGTGAACACTGAAGCTTTCTTT.

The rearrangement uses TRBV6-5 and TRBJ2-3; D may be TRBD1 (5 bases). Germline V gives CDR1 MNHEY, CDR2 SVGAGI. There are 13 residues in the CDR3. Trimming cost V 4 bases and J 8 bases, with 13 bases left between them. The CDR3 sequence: CASSSYRQTTQYF. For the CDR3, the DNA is TGTGCCAGCAGTTCCTACAGACAGACTACGCAGTATTTT.

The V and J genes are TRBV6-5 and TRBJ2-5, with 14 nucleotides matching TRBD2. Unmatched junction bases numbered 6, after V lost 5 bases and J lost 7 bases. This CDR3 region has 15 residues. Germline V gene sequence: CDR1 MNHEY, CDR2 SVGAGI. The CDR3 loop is CASSLTSGGAWTQYF. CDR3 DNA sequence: TGTGCCAGCAGTCTGACTAGCGGGGGGGCCTGGACCCAGTACTTC.

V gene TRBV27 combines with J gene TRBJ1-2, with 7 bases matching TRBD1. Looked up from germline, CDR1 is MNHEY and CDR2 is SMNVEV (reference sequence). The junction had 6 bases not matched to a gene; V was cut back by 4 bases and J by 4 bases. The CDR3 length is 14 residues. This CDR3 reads CASSSLGGTYGYTF. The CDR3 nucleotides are TGTGCCAGCAGTTCCTTAGGGGGCACCTATGGCTACACCTTC.

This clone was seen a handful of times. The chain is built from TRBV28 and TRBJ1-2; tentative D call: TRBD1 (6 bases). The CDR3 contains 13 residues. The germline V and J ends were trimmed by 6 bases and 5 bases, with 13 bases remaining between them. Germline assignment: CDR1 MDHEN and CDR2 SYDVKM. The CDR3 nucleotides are TGTGCCAGCAGGCCAGGGGTCAAATATGGCTACACCTTC. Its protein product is CASRPGVKYGYTF.

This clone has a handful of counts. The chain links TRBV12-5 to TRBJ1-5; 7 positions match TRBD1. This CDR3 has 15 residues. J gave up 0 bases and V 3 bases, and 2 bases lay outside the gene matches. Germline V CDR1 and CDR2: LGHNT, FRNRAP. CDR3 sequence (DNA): TGTGCTAGTGGTTTAGGGACAGCTAGCAATCAGCCCCAGCATTTT. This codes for CASGLGTASNQPQHF.

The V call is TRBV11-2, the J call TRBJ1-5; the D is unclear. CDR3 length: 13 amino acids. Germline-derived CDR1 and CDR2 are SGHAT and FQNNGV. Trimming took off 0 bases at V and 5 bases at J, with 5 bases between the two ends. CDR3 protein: CASSLDPDQPQHF. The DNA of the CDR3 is TGTGCCAGCAGCTTAGACCCGGATCAGCCCCAGCATTTT.

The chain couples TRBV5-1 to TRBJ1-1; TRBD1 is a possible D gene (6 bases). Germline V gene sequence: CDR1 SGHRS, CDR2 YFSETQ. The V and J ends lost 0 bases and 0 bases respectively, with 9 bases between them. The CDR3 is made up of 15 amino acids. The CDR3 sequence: CASSLDGQMNTEAFF. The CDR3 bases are TGCGCCAGCAGCTTGGACGGACAGATGAACACTGAAGCTTTCTTT.

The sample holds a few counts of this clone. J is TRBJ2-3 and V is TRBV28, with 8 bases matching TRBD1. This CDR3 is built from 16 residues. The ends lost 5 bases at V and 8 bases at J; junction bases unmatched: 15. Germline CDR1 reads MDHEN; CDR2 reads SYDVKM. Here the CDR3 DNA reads TGTGCCAGCAGTCTAGTGAGTGACAGGGGTCGTTTTACGCAGTATTTT. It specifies CASSLVSDRGRFTQYF.

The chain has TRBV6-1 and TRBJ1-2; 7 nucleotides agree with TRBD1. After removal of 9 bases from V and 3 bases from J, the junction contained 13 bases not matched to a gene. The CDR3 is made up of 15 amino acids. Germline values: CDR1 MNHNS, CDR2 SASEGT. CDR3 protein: CAREGQFLRHYGYTF. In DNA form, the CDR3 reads TGTGCCAGGGAGGGACAGTTTCTAAGGCACTATGGCTACACCTTC.

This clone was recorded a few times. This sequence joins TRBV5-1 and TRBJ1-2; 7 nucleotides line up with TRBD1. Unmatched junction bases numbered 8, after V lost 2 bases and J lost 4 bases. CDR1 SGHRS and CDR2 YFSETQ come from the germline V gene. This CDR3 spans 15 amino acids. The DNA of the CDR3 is TGCGCCAGCAGCTTTCAACAGGGGCAGGGCTATGGCTACACCTTC. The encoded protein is CASSFQQGQGYGYTF.

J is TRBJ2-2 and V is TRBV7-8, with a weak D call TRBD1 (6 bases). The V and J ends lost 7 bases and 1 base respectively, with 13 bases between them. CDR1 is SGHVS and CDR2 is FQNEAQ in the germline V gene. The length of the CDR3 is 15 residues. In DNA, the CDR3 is TGTGCCAGCATGGATGACAGGAAGAACACCGGGGAGCTGTTTTTT. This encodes CASMDDRKNTGELFF. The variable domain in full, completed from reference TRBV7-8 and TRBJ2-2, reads GAGVSQSPRYKVAKRGQDVALRCDPISGHVSLFWYQQALGQGPEFLTYFQNEAQLDKSGLPSDRFFAERPEGSVSTLKIQRTQQEDSAVYLCASMDDRKNTGELFFGEGSRLTVL.

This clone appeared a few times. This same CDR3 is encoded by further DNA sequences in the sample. CDR3 sequence: CAWSVGGNTEAFF. The CDR3 bases are TGTGCCTGGAGTGTGGGAGGTAACACTGAAGCTTTCTTT. The rearrangement links TRBV30 to TRBJ1-1; D is ambiguous. The CDR3 length is 13 residues. Germline V gene data show CDR1 as GTSNPN and CDR2 as SVGIG (reference sequence). Trimming shortened V by 0 bases and J by 2 bases, and 7 bases separated the two germline ends.